This T cell receptor beta chain was observed in a study of T cell repertoires in cytomegalovirus infection (dated by TCRdb to between 2018 and 2021). Study-wide context: The peptide stimulations were aimed at well-studied HLA-B-restricted epitopes as well as recently identified HLA-C-restricted CMV epitopes, whose presentation resists viral immunomodulation. Because public TCR beta signatures pointed to carriage of CMV infection together with the matching HLA type, the HLA type of each donor mattered for the analysis. The paper as a whole reports these results and caveats: The ex vivo response was dominated by HLA-C-restricted CMV-specific TCR beta clonotypes, which also provided the single most frequent clonotype in two of eight donors. Carriers of CMV infection plus the relevant HLA type were discriminated by the cumulative frequency of public TCR beta family members in the study cohort and in an independent roughly 350-donor cohort.

This specimen's treatment or condition label, interpreted: in vitro stimulation with specific CMV peptide epitopes to enrich CMV-specific T cells. This clonotype was seen only a few times. No cognate antigen has been identified for it. Base-call qualities are not available, and no considerably larger clone is one nucleotide away. The germline V gene provides CDR1 MDHEN and CDR2 SYDVKM. The CDR3 contains 16 residues, cysteine and phenylalanine counted. The read is trimmed to its CDR3 DNA, 48 bases read in frame from base 1. Trimming removed 5 bases from V and 4 bases from J, leaving 20 bases between the germline ends. The sequencing machine was an Illumina HiSeq 1500. In TCRdb, the public reads were trimmed at Q25 with fastp and aligned with MiXCR, with productive beta chains retained. When rows share a CDR3 protein, they turn into one entry using the most common DNA and genes. A total of roughly 350,000 distinct CDR3 sequences appear in this sample, roughly 36% of them only once. The ten largest make up less than 15% of the sample.

The V and J genes are TRBV28 and TRBJ1-2; TRBD1 is possibly the D segment (6 matching bases). The source is a human donor in good health (CMV status not recorded). Some clones in this sample may be carry-over from other donors' samples. Sequencing used cultured PBMCs, obtained from culture after CMV antigen stimulation. In nucleotide form, the sequence is TGTGCCAGCAGTATCGGGGGCGCGGGGTATGGCTATGGCTACACCTTC. Its protein is CASSIGGAGYGYGYTF.